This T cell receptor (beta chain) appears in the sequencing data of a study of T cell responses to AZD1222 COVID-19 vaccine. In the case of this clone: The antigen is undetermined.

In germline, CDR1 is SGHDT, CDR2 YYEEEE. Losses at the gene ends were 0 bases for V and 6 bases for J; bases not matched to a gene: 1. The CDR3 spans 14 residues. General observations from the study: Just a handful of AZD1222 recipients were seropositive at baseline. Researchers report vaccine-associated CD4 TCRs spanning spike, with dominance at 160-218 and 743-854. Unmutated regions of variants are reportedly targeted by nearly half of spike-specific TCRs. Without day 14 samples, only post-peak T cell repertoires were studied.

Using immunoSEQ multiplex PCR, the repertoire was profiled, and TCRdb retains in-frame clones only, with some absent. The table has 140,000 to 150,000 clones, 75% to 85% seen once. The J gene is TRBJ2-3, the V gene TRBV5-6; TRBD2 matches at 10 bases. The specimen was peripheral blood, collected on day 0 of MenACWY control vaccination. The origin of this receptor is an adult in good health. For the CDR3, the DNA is TGTGCCAGCAGCTTGGGGGGACTAGCGGATACGCAGTATTTT. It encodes CASSLGGLADTQYF.